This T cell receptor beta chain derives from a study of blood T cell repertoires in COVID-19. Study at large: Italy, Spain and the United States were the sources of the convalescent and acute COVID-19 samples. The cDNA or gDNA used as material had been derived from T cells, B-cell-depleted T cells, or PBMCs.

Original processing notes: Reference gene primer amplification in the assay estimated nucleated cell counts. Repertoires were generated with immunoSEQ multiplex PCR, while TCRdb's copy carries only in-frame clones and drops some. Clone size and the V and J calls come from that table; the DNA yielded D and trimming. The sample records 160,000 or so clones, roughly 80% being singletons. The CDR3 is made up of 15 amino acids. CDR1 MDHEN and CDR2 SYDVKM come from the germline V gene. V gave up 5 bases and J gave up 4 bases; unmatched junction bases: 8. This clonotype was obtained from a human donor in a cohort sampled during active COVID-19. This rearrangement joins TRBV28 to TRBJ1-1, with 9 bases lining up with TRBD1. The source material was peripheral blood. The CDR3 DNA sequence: TGTGCCAGCAGTCCGCAGACAGGGGGGGCCACTGAAGCTTTCTTT. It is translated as CASSPQTGGATEAFF.